These T cell receptor delta chains were read from a single sample in a study of Vδ1+ human thymocytes. TCRdb reprocessed the multiplex PCR reads using CATT. This sample carries about 58,000 delta-chain clones, about 16% of them seen once, and the ten largest clones take 0.3% to 0.45%. The specimen sequenced was Vdelta1+ gamma-delta thymocytes from the thymus. The receptors stem from a girl under three years old who had congenital heart surgery. Both conserved end residues are part of each CDR3. Fields, in order: D gene, V gene, J gene, clone size, CDR3 protein, CDR3 DNA. The D gene is left open where the match is weak. Rows give clone size only sometimes, using once, few, many, or a class for an expanded clone.

TRDD2	TRDV1	TRDJ1	-	CALGPPNYFLPPLQDTDKLIF	TGTGCTCTTGGGCCTCCGAACTACTTCCTACCGCCCCTTCAAGACACCGATAAACTCATCTTT
-	TRDV1	TRDJ1	few	CALGEPSLLANRGYQHTDKLIF	TGTGCTCTTGGGGAACCAAGCCTCCTAGCCAACCGTGGTTATCAGCACACCGATAAACTCATCTTT
TRDD3	TRDV1	TRDJ1	-	CALGEWIPLLGDTDKLIF	TGTGCTCTTGGGGAATGGATCCCTCTACTGGGGGATACCGATAAACTCATCTTT
-	TRDV1	TRDJ1	few	CALGTPSYILGAENGYYAKELIF	TGTGCTCTTGGGACGCCTTCCTACATACTGGGGGCTGAGAATGGTTACTACGCGAAAGAGCTCATCTTT
-	TRDV1	TRDJ1	few	CALGVNLSRTDKLIF	TGTGCTCTTGGGGTAAATCTATCGCGCACCGATAAACTCATCTTT
TRDD3	TRDV1	TRDJ1	-	CALGERVPTPVGWGIGGNTDKLIF	TGTGCTCTTGGGGAAAGGGTCCCCACCCCGGTAGGGTGGGGGATAGGTGGTAACACCGATAAACTCATCTTT
-	TRAV29/DV5	TRDJ1	many	CAAATGPTDKLIF	TGTGCAGCAGCTACCGGGCCGACCGATAAACTCATCTTT
TRDD3	TRDV1	TRDJ1	-	CALGERFPPKRWGIPEYDKLIF	TGTGCTCTTGGGGAAAGGTTTCCCCCTAAGCGTTGGGGGATACCCGAATACGATAAACTCATCTTT
TRDD3	TRDV1	TRDJ1	-	CALGDERFRVRGGYTDKLIF	TGTGCTCTTGGGGACGAGCGTTTTAGAGTGCGGGGGGGATACACCGATAAACTCATCTTT
TRDD3	TRDV1	TRDJ1	-	CALGEGPYWGSYTDKLIF	TGTGCTCTTGGGGAAGGACCGTACTGGGGGAGTTACACCGATAAACTCATCTTT
TRDD3	TRDV1	TRDJ1	few	CALGGPRPRGIQDCADKLIF	TGTGCTCTTGGGGGCCCTCGGCCCCGGGGGATACAAGATTGCGCCGATAAACTCATCTTT
TRDD3	TRDV3	TRDJ1	-	CAPKGSHATGGYSTDKLIF	TGTGCCCCCAAGGGATCCCACGCTACTGGGGGATACTCCACCGATAAACTCATCTTT
TRDD3	TRDV1	TRDJ1	few	CALGEDYRPVLGARGYTDKLIF	TGTGCTCTTGGGGAAGACTACCGCCCGGTACTGGGGGCCCGGGGGTACACCGATAAACTCATCTTT
-	TRDV1	TRDJ1	-	CALGVTVGILNTDKLIF	TGTGCTCTTGGGGTTACAGTAGGAATATTAAACACCGATAAACTCATCTTT
TRDD3	TRDV2	TRDJ1	few	CACDATTLGIYKLIF	TGTGCCTGTGACGCCACGACCCTGGGGATATATAAACTCATCTTT
-	TRDV1	TRDJ1	few	CALGELVLCRGKEEGDTDKLIF	TGTGCTCTTGGGGAACTAGTGCTGTGCAGGGGGAAGGAGGAAGGGGACACCGATAAACTCATCTTT
-	TRDV1	TRDJ1	-	CALGYRGSYTDKLIF	TGTGCTCTTGGCTACCGGGGGTCGTACACCGATAAACTCATCTTT
TRDD3	TRDV1	TRDJ1	-	CALGERGRVLGDTDKLIF	TGTGCTCTTGGGGAAAGAGGAAGGGTACTGGGGGACACCGATAAACTCATCTTT
TRDD3	TRDV1	TRDJ1	few	CALGELLGDTYTDKLIF	TGTGCTCTTGGGGAGTTACTGGGGGATACGTACACCGATAAACTCATCTTT
-	TRDV1	TRDJ1	-	CALGEYSRYLPTPALGDSFDKLIF	TGTGCTCTTGGGGAATATTCTCGTTACCTTCCTACTCCCGCACTGGGGGATTCCTTCGATAAACTCATCTTT
-	TRDV1	TRDJ1	few	CALGESTWDDKLIF	TGTGCTCTTGGGGAATCTACGTGGGACGATAAACTCATCTTT
-	TRDV1	TRDJ1	-	CALGEIGGSGCPLTAYTDKLIF	TGTGCTCTTGGGGAAATAGGGGGCTCGGGGTGTCCGTTGACCGCCTACACCGATAAACTCATCTTT
-	TRDV1	TRDJ1	few	CALGELEFGSNKLIF	TGTGCTCTTGGGGAACTAGAGTTTGGGTCAAATAAACTCATCTTT
-	TRDV2	TRDJ1	medium-sized	CACEHLLGSDKLIF	TGTGCCTGTGAGCACCTACTGGGCTCCGATAAACTCATCTTT
TRDD3	TRDV1	TRDJ1	-	CALGALRVLGDTRADKLIF	TGTGCTCTTGGGGCCCTAAGGGTTCTGGGGGATACGCGGGCCGATAAACTCATCTTT
-	TRDV1	TRDJ1	-	CALGEPAKEDKLIF	TGTGCTCTTGGGGAACCTGCAAAGGAGGATAAACTCATCTTT
-	TRDV1	TRDJ1	few	CALGELHLPYRATDKLIF	TGTGCTCTTGGGGAACTCCATCTTCCGTACCGGGCCACCGATAAACTCATCTTT
-	TRDV1	TRDJ1	-	CALGGYLPVLGGTDKLIF	TGTGCTCTTGGGGGCTACCTCCCAGTACTGGGAGGCACCGATAAACTCATCTTT
TRDD3	TRDV1	TRDJ1	once	CALGYPWSPSATTGGYAVTDKLIF	TGTGCTCTTGGGTACCCGTGGTCCCCATCTGCCACTACTGGGGGATACGCAGTCACCGATAAACTCATCTTT
TRDD3	TRDV1	TRDJ1	-	CALGVPAFLVYWGRTKLIF	TGTGCTCTTGGGGTGCCTGCCTTCCTGGTTTACTGGGGGAGAACTAAACTCATCTTT
TRDD3	TRDV1	TRDJ1	-	CALGEPSSPEGIRLRLDKLIF	TGTGCTCTTGGGGAACCTTCGTCCCCTGAGGGGATACGCTTAAGATTGGATAAACTCATCTTT
-	TRDV2	TRDJ1	few	CARDTESVTDKLIF	TGTGCCCGTGACACCGAATCCGTCACCGATAAACTCATCTTT
-	TRDV1	TRDJ1	few	CALGEWVPRNSSLTDNTDKLIF	TGTGCTCTTGGGGAATGGGTACCCAGAAATTCGTCTCTTACCGACAACACCGATAAACTCATCTTT
TRDD3	TRDV1	TRDJ1	few	CALGELPPAFPGDRSTDKLIF	TGTGCTCTTGGGGAACTACCACCCGCCTTTCCGGGGGATAGGTCCACCGATAAACTCATCTTT
TRDD3	TRDV1	TRDJ1	-	CALGPTAFRAGGYGYTDKLIF	TGTGCTCTTGGGCCTACGGCCTTCCGGGCTGGGGGATACGGGTACACCGATAAACTCATCTTT
-	TRDV1	TRDJ1	-	CALGVSRGTYTDKLIF	TGTGCTCTTGGGGTTTCTAGGGGAACGTACACCGATAAACTCATCTTT
TRDD2	TRDV1	TRDJ1	-	CALGELEFLPYTDKLIF	TGTGCTCTTGGGGAACTAGAGTTCCTACCCTACACCGATAAACTCATCTTT
TRDD3	TRDV1	TRDJ1	few	CALGESSRGLLGISDKLIF	TGTGCTCTTGGGGAAAGTTCTAGAGGCTTACTGGGGATCTCCGATAAACTCATCTTT
TRDD3	TRDV1	TRDJ1	-	CALGESSRTGGYVSCRTDKLIF	TGTGCTCTTGGGGAATCTTCCCGAACCGGGGGATACGTATCTTGTAGGACCGATAAACTCATCTTT
TRDD3	TRDV2	TRDJ1	many	CACDTLTGGLYTDKLIF	TGTGCCTGTGACACTTTGACTGGGGGACTGTACACCGATAAACTCATCTTT
-	TRDV1	TRDJ1	-	CALGVQRSYHAEYTDKLIF	TGTGCTCTTGGGGTTCAGCGGTCCTACCACGCTGAGTACACCGATAAACTCATCTTT